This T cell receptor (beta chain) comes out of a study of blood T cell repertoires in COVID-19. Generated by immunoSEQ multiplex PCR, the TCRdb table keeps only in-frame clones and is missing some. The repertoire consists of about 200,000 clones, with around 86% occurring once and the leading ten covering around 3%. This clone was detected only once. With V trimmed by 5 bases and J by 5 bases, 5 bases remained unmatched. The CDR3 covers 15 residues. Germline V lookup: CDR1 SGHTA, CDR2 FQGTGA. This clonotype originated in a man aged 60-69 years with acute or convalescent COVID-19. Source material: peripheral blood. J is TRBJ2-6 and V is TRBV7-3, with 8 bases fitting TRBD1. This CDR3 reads CASSPGQGWANVLTF. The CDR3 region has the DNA TGTGCCAGCAGCCCTGGACAGGGCTGGGCCAACGTCCTGACTTTC.